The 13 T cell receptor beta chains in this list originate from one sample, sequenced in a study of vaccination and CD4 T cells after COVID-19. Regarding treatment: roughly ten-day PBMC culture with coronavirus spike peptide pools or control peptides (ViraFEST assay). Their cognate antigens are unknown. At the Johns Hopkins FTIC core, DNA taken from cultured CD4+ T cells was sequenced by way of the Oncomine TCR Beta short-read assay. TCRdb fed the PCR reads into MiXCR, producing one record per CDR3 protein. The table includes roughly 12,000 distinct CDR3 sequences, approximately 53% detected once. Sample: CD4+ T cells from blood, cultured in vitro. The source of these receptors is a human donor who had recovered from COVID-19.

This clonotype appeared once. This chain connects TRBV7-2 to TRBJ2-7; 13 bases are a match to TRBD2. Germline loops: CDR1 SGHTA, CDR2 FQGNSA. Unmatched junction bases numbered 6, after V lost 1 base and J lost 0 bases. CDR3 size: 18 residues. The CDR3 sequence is CASSLGLAGGLLSYEQYF. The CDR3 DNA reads TGTGCCAGCAGCTTAGGACTAGCGGGAGGTTTGCTCTCCTACGAGCAGTACTTC. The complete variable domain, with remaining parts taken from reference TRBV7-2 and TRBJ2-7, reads GAGVSQSPSNKVTEKGKDVELRCDPISGHTALYWYRQSLGQGLEFLIYFQGNSAPDKSGLPSDRFSAERTGGSVSTLTIQRTQQEDSAVYLCASSLGLAGGLLSYEQYFGPGTRLTVT.

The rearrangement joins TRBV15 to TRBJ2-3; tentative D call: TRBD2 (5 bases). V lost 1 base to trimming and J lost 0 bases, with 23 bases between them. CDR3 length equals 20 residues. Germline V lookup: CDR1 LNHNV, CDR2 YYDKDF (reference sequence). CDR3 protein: CATSRVPGRAGLLSTDTQYF. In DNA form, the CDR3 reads TGTGCCACCAGCAGAGTCCCTGGGCGGGCCGGACTGCTTAGCACAGATACGCAGTATTTT.

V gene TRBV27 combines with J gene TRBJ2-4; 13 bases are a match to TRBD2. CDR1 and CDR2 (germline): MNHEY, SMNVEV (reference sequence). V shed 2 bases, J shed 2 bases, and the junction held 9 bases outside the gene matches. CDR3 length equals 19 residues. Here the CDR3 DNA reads TGTGCCAGCAGTTTAGGATTGCCGGGACTAGCGGGGTCCAAAAACATTCAGTACTTC. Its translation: CASSLGLPGLAGSKNIQYF.

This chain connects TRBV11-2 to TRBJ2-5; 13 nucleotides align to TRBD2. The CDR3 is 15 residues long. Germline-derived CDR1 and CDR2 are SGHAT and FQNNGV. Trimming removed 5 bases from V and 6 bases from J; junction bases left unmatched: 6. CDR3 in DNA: TGTGCCAGCAGCCGCGGACTAGCGGGAGACAAGACCCAGTACTTC. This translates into CASSRGLAGDKTQYF.

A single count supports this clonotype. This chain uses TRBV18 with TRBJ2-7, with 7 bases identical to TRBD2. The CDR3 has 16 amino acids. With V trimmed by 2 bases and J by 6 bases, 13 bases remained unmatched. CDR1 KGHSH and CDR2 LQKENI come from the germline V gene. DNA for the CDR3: TGTGCCAGCTCACCAAATGCGGGAGTCTCCCTGGGCGAGCAGTACTTC. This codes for CASSPNAGVSLGEQYF.

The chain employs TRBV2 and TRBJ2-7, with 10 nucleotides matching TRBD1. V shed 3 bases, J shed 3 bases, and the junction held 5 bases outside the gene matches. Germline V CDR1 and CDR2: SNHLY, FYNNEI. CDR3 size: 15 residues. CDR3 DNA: TGTGCCAGCAGTGAGGGACAGGGGTATGTCTACGAGCAGTACTTC. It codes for CASSEGQGYVYEQYF.

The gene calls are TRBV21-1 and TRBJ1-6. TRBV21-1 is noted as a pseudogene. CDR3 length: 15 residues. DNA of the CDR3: TGTGCCAGCAGAAGTACCGACCCCGATAATTCACCCCTCCACTTT. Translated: CASRSTDPDNSPLHF.

CDR3 in DNA: TGCAGTGCTAGACATACAGGGAACAGTCAGCCCCAGCATTTT. Its protein is CSARHTGNSQPQHF. The chain has TRBV20-1 and TRBJ1-5; D might be TRBD1 (6 bases). Trimming pared 2 bases from V and 6 bases from J, leaving 14 bases between. The V gene's germline CDR1 is DFQATT and CDR2 SNEGSKA (reference sequence). The CDR3 sequence is 14 residues long.

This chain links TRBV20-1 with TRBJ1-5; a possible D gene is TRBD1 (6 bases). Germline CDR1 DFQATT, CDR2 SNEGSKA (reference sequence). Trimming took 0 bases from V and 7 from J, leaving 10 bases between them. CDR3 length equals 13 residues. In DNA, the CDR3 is TGCAGTGCTAGAGATGGGGGGGGCCAGCCCCAGCATTTT. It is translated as CSARDGGGQPQHF.

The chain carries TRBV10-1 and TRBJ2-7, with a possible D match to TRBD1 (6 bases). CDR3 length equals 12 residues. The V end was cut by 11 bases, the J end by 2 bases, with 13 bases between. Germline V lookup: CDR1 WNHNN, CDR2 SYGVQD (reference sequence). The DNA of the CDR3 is TGCGCCGACTACAGGGATGCCTACGAGCAGTACTTC. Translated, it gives CADYRDAYEQYF.

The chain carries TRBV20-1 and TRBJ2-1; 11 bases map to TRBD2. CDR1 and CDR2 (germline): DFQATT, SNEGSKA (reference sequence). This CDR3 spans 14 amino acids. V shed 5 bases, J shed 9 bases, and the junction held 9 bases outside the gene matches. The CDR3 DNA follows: TGCAGTGCTGTAACTAGCGGGAGTACTGGTGAGCAGTTCTTC. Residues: CSAVTSGSTGEQFF.

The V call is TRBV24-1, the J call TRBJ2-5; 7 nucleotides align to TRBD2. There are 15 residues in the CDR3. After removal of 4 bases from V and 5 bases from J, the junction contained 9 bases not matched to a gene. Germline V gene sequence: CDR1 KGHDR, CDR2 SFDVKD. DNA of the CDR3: TGTGCCACCAGTGAGCCTGGAGCGGGAAAGGAGACCCAGTACTTC. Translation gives CATSEPGAGKETQYF.

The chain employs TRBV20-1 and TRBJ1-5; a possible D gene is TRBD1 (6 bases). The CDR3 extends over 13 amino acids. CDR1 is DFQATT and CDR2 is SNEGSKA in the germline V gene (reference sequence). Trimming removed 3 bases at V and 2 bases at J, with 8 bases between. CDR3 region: CSASKGGNQPQHF. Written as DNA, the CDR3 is TGCAGTGCTAGTAAGGGGGGCAATCAGCCCCAGCATTTT.